One sample yielded the 5 T cell receptor beta chains listed below, sequenced in a study of T cell responses to AZD1222 COVID-19 vaccine. Repertoires were generated with immunoSEQ multiplex PCR, while TCRdb's copy carries only in-frame clones and drops some. The data contain 100,000 to 150,000 clones, roughly 89% of them singletons. Sample: peripheral blood, taken on day 0 of AZD1222 vaccination. These receptors were obtained from an adult in good health.

The chain combines TRBV6-1 with TRBJ2-7; a weak D match, TRBD2 (5 bases). Trimming took 3 bases from V and 3 from J, leaving 15 bases between them. The CDR3 spans 15 residues. Germline assignment: CDR1 MNHNS and CDR2 SASEGT. The CDR3 region has the DNA TGTGCCAGCAGTGACCTGGACTCCCGGCACTACGAGCAGTACTTC. It is translated as CASSDLDSRHYEQYF.

This chain uses TRBV6-1 with TRBJ2-1; 15 bases line up with TRBD2. Germline-derived CDR1 and CDR2 are MNHNS and SASEGT. The trim removed 1 base at V and 9 bases at J, leaving 4 bases unmatched. The length of the CDR3 is 16 residues. The CDR3 loop is CASSEEGLAGGTEQFF. The CDR3 DNA reads as TGTGCCAGCAGTGAAGAGGGACTAGCGGGAGGTACTGAGCAGTTCTTC.

J is TRBJ2-1 and V is TRBV19; no clear D gene. Per germline, CDR1 LNHDA and CDR2 SQIVND (reference sequence). V gave up 4 bases and J gave up 6 bases, with 7 bases separating them. The length of the CDR3 is 12 residues. CDR3 in amino acids: CASSTRFNEQFF. CDR3 nucleotides: TGTGCCAGTAGTACCCGATTCAATGAGCAGTTCTTC. Using reference TRBV19 and TRBJ2-1 for the parts outside the CDR3, the full variable domain is DGGITQSPKYLFRKEGQNVTLSCEQNLNHDAMYWYRQDPGQGLRLIYYSQIVNDFQKGDIAEGYSVSREKKESFPLTVTSAQKNPTAFYLCASSTRFNEQFFGPGTRLTVL.

The chain links TRBV6-4 to TRBJ2-3; TRBD2 matches at 7 bases. V shed 0 bases, J shed 2 bases, and the junction held 2 bases outside the gene matches. CDR3 size: 15 residues. The germline V gene encodes CDR1 MRHNA and CDR2 SNTAGT. The CDR3 region has the DNA TGTGCCAGCAGTGACTCGAGCGGGACCACAGATACGCAGTATTTT. Protein: CASSDSSGTTDTQYF.

The chain couples TRBV2 to TRBJ1-5; D gene unclear. Germline CDR1 reads SNHLY; CDR2 reads FYNNEI. Trimming took off 7 bases at V and 0 bases at J, with 7 bases between the two ends. The CDR3 extends over 13 amino acids. The chain's CDR3 is CASMEDSNQPQHF. Here the CDR3 DNA reads TGTGCCAGCATGGAGGATAGCAATCAGCCCCAGCATTTT.